This TCR beta chain was observed in a study of regulatory T cells in long-lasting Graves disease. This sample's time point: newly diagnosed GD, antithyroid drugs for less than 3 months. Researchers made the TCR library from RNA that was extracted from PBMCs. In regard to this clonotype: Its target is unknown. Being one base from a much bigger clone, this may be a read error.

The V gene's germline CDR1 is SGHRS and CDR2 YFSETQ. The V end was cut by 0 bases, the J end by 8 bases, with 15 bases between. CDR3 size: 15 residues. Building of the TCR beta libraries involved iRepertoire HTBI primers and Arm-PCR of CDR3 regions. TCRdb independently ran MiXCR on the multiplex PCR reads; one entry per CDR3 protein. The sample gives 440,000 or so distinct CDR3 sequences, less than 20% of which show up once; around 11% is in the top ten. Study-wide results and caveats: Graves' patients with persistent disease showed TCR diversity lower than patients newly diagnosed. It was peripheral blood alone, not thyroid tissue, that was studied. Because few samples were included, accuracy may have been lower.

The sample also formed part of further work on T cells in Graves' hyperthyroidism and ophthalmopathy. That source adds: Most thyroid clonotypes expanded above 0.001 were also detected in blood.

Here the sequenced sample was peripheral blood mononuclear cells (PBMCs), taken at new diagnosis, from a patient treated with antithyroid drugs. The TCR sequence derives from a woman aged 25 to 39 with Graves disease. The chain links TRBV5-1 to TRBJ2-1; D might be TRBD2 (6 bases). CDR3 loop: CASSLVEGPVDEQFF. The CDR3 nucleotides are TGCGCCAGCAGCTTGGTGGAGGGGCCGGTCGATGAGCAGTTCTTC.